The present entry profiles one TCR beta chain with its context. Its matching antigen is unknown. The read is 3 residues too short to cover the CDR3 end, so that end is filled in from the germline J gene. Produced via immunoSEQ multiplex PCR; TCRdb's table is partial and in-frame only. This sample contains around 30,000 clones. The data were obtained in a study of T cells in women clearing cervical HPV infection. General observations from the study: Cases carried less TRBV6-7 than controls: about 0.1% versus 0.15%. A classifier using richness and V gene abundances reached an AUC of more than 0.8.

This CDR3 is 14 amino acids long. V shed 0 bases and J shed 1 base, with 9 bases lying between them. From germline, CDR1 is DFQATT and CDR2 SNEGSKA (reference sequence). This clonotype originated in a woman between 18 and 75 years old with a cervical HPV16 infection that either progressed to CIN3+ or cleared (not recorded which). Input material: blood buffy coat. This sequence joins TRBV20-1 and TRBJ1-2; D gene unclear. The sequenced CDR3 bases are TGCAGTGCTAGAGATGCGGGCCTTAACTATGGC. Its protein is CSARDAGLNYG. The full CDR3 is CSARDAGLNYGYTF.